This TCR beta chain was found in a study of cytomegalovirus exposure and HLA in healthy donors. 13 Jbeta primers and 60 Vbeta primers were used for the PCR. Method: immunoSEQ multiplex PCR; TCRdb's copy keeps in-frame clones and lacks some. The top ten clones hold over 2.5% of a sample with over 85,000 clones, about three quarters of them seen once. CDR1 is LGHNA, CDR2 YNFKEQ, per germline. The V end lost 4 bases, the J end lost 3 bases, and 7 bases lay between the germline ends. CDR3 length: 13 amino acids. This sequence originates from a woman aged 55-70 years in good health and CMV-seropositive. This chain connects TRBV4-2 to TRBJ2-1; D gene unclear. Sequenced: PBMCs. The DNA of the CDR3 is TGTGCCAGCAGCCTCCTTTTCTACAATGAGCAGTTCTTC. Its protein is CASSLLFYNEQFF.